This T cell receptor (beta chain) was captured in a study of radiotherapy plus CTLA-4 blockade in lung cancer. About the study: Among enrolled patients, under 20% responded and around 30% achieved disease control.

Study-wide results and limits: In blood, tumor-derived TCR clones expanded after radiotherapy plus ipilimumab.

The assay was immunoSEQ multiplex PCR, and TCRdb's table has in-frame clones only and misses some. The sample has tens of thousands of clones, more than 60% seen once. About this clone: Its antigen is undetermined.

Focal radiation was given together with CTLA-4 blockade (ipilimumab) to patients with chemo-refractory metastatic non-small-cell lung cancer. This sequence was found in a human donor with non-small cell lung cancer who had stable disease on radiotherapy plus ipilimumab. Sequences were derived from peripheral blood, sampled from a patient treated with radiotherapy plus ipilimumab.

The CDR3 bases are TGTGCCTGGAGTGGGGATGGGGGGTCAGTCGGTGGCTACACCTTC. This encodes CAWSGDGGSVGGYTF. This chain uses TRBV30 with TRBJ1-2; D perhaps matches TRBD1 (5 bases). The CDR3 spans 15 residues. The germline V gene encodes CDR1 GTSNPN and CDR2 SVGIG (reference sequence). Deletions cut 1 base from V and 7 bases from J, with 19 bases between.